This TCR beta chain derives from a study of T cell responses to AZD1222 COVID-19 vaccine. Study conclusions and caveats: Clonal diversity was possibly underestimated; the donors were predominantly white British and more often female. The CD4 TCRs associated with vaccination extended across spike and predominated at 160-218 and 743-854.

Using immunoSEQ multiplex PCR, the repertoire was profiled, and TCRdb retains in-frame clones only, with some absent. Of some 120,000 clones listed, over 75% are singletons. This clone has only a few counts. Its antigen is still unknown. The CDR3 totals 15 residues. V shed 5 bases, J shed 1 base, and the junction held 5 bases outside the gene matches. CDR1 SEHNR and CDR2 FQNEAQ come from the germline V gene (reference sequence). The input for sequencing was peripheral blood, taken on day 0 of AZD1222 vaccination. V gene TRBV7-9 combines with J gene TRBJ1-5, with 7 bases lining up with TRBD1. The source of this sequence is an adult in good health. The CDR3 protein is CASSPTGSSNQPQHF. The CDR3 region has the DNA TGTGCCAGCAGCCCGACAGGGTCGAGCAATCAGCCCCAGCATTTT.